This T cell receptor beta chain was observed in a study of T cell responses to AZD1222 COVID-19 vaccine. Study observations and caveats: Epitopes outside B.1.351 and B.1.1.7 mutated regions reportedly drew nearly half of spike TCRs. Clonal diversity was possibly underestimated, and the donors were mostly white British, with more females. Among those given AZD1222, only 5 to 7 were seropositive at baseline. Two AZD1222 doses significantly raised spike-specific TCR breadth and depth over controls.

The germline CDR1 and CDR2 sequences are MDHEN and SYDVKM. The CDR3 is 15 residues long. With V trimmed by 7 bases and J by 3 bases, 12 bases remained unmatched. Turning to this clone: Its specificity is unknown.

Profiling relied on immunoSEQ multiplex PCR, and the TCRdb table lists in-frame clones only, not all of them. In the table there are roughly 150,000 clones, roughly 90% of which are singletons. V and J are TRBV28 and TRBJ2-7, with 7 bases matching TRBD1. This specimen was peripheral blood, taken on day 0 of AZD1222 vaccination. The source is an adult in good health. This chain's CDR3 is CASTGQIFRFYEQYF. Here the CDR3 DNA reads TGTGCCAGCACGGGACAGATTTTTAGGTTCTACGAGCAGTACTTC. The full variable domain, in which reference TRBV28 and TRBJ2-7 provide the parts outside the CDR3, is DVKVTQSSRYLVKRTGEKVFLECVQDMDHENMFWYRQDPGLGLRLIYFSYDVKMKEKGDIPEGYSVSREKKERFSLILESASTNQTSMYLCASTGQIFRFYEQYFGPGTRLTVT.